This TCR beta chain was found in a study of blood T cell repertoires in COVID-19. The germline CDR1 and CDR2 sequences are DFQATT and SNEGSKA (reference sequence). The V end lost 3 bases, the J end lost 8 bases, and 10 bases lay between the germline ends. The CDR3 extends over 12 amino acids. Per the study methods: Nucleated cell counts were estimated from reference gene primer amplification. Assay: immunoSEQ multiplex PCR; the TCRdb copy retains only in-frame clones and omits some. D and trimming were read from the DNA, whereas the V and J calls and clone size are those reported in that table. The sample yields approximately 120,000 clones, about four fifths seen once.

The gene calls are TRBV20-1 and TRBJ1-4; a possible D gene is TRBD1 (5 bases). The TCR comes from a man in his forties with active or convalescent COVID-19. Sequenced: peripheral blood. CDR3 protein: CSASMGGEKLFF. The CDR3 DNA reads as TGCAGTGCTAGTATGGGGGGAGAAAAACTGTTTTTT.